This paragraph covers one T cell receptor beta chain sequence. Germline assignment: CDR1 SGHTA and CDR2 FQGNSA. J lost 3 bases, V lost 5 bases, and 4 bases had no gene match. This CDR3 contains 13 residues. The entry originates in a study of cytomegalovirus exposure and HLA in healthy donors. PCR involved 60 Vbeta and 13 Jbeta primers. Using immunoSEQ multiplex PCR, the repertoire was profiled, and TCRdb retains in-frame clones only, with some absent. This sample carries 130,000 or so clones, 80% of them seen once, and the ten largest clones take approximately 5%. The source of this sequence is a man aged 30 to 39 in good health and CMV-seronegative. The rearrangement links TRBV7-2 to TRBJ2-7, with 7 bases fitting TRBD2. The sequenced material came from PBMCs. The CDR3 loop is CASSPRDYYEQYF. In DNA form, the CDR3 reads TGTGCCAGCAGCCCCCGGGACTACTACGAGCAGTACTTC.